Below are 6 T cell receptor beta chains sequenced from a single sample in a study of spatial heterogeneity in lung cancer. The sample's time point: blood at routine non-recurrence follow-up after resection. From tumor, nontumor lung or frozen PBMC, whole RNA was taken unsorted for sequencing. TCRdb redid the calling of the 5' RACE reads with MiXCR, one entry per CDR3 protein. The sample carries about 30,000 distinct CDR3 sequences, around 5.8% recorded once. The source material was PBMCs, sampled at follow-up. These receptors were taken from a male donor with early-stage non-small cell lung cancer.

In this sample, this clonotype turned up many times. The CDR3 nucleotides read TGTGCCACCAGTAAGTCTAGCGGGTACAATGAGCAGTTCTTC. The encoded protein is CATSKSSGYNEQFF. The J gene is TRBJ2-1, the V gene TRBV24-1; 8 bases fit TRBD2. Germline CDR1 is KGHDR and CDR2 is SFDVKD. V lost 6 bases to trimming and J lost 4 bases; unmatched junction nucleotides: 4. The CDR3 sequence is 14 residues long.

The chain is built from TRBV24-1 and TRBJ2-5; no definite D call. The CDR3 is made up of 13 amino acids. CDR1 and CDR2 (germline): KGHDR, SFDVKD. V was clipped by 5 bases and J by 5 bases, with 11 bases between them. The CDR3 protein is CATSGGSQETQYF. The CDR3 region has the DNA TGTGCCACCAGTGGGGGATCGCAGGAGACCCAGTACTTC.

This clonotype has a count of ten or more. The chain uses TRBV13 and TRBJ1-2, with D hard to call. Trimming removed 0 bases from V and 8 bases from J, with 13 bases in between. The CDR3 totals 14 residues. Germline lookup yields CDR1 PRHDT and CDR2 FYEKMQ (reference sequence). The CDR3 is CASSLGGLFSGYTF. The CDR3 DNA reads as TGTGCCAGCAGCTTAGGCGGGCTGTTTAGCGGCTACACCTTC.

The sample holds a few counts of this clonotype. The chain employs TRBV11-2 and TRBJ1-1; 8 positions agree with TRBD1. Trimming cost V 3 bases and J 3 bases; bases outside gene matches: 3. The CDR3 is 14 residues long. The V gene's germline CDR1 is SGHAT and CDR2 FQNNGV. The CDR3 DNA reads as TGTGCCAGCAGCTTCCGGACAGGGTACACTGAAGCTTTCTTT. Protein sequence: CASSFRTGYTEAFF.

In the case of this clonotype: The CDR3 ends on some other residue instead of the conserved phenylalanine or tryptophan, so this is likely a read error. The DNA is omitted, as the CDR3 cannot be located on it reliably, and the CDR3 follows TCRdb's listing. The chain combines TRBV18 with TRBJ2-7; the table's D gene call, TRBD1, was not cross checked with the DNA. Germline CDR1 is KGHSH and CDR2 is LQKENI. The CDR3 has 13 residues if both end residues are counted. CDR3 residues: CTSSPTPGDPFAI.

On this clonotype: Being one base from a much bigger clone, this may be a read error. CDR3 sequence reads: CASSDPAGFNQPQHF. Here the CDR3 DNA reads TGTGCCAGCAGCGATCCCGCAGGGTTCAATCAGCCCCAGCATTTT. The chain is built from TRBV2 and TRBJ1-5, with D possibly TRBD1 on 5 matching bases. The CDR3 runs 15 residues. Trimming shortened V by 6 bases and J by 3 bases, and 15 bases separated the two germline ends. Germline V lookup: CDR1 SNHLY, CDR2 FYNNEI.